This T cell receptor beta chain derives from a study of PD-L1 blockade in urothelial cancer. As for the study in general: Male sex and bladder-origin urothelial cancer characterized about nine tenths of the roughly 29 patients.

The data were produced by immunoSEQ multiplex PCR, yet TCRdb's version contains in-frame clones alone and is incomplete. The sample yields 40,000 or so clones, around 80% seen once. Germline assignment: CDR1 SGHRS and CDR2 YFSETQ. This CDR3 spans 15 amino acids. V was clipped by 0 bases and J by 7 bases, with 16 bases between them. Time point meaning: peripheral blood 6 weeks after treatment start. V is TRBV5-1 and J is TRBJ1-1; tentatively, D is TRBD1 (5 bases). The specimen was PBMCs, collected around atezolizumab (anti-PD-L1) treatment. The receptor's source is a man in his 60s with urothelial cancer. CDR3 loop: CASSLGATAVIEAFF. The CDR3 region has the DNA TGCGCCAGCAGCTTGGGAGCGACAGCTGTTATTGAAGCTTTCTTT.